Presented here are 19 T cell receptor beta chains from one specimen sequenced in a study of immune characterization of retroperitoneal liposarcoma. TCRdb re-derived calls from the PCR reads in MiXCR, one entry per CDR3 protein. In the table there are more than 9,000 distinct CDR3 sequences, under 30% of which are singletons. Specimen: blood. The origin of the receptors is a male donor with retroperitoneal liposarcoma.

The chain's CDR3 is CASSQADYEQYF. The CDR3 bases are TGTGCCAGCAGCCAGGCTGATTACGAGCAGTACTTC. The chain employs TRBV3-1 and TRBJ2-7; D unresolved. V gave up 3 bases and J gave up 4 bases, with 7 bases separating them. From germline, CDR1 is LGHDT and CDR2 YNNKEL (reference sequence). This CDR3 is 12 amino acids long.

V is TRBV6-6 and J is TRBJ1-1; possibly TRBD1 for D (6 bases). The CDR3 spans 16 residues. From germline, CDR1 is MNHNY and CDR2 SVGAGI (reference sequence). Trimming removed 5 bases at V and 6 bases at J, with 22 bases between. CDR3 loop: CASSPLGRGSGSEAFF. As DNA, the CDR3 is TGTGCCAGCAGTCCATTAGGTAGGGGGAGTGGTTCTGAAGCTTTCTTT.

In its sample, this clonotype was seen many times. The V gene is TRBV12-3 or TRBV12-4, the J gene TRBJ2-5, with D possibly being TRBD1 (5 bases). V shed 5 bases and J shed 7 bases, with 17 bases lying between them. The CDR3 covers 14 residues. This CDR3 reads CASSPDSERGTQYF. CDR3 coding DNA: TGTGCCAGCAGTCCAGACAGCGAGCGCGGGACCCAGTACTTC.

The chain employs TRBV11-3 and TRBJ2-3; either TRBD1 or TRBD2 may fit D (6 bases each). The germline CDR1 and CDR2 sequences are SGHNT and YENEEA. The CDR3 has 15 amino acids. Between the trimmed V and J ends, which lost 5 bases and 0 bases, there was a span of 12 bases. CDR3 region: CASSPGGGSTDTQYF. The CDR3 coding sequence is TGTGCCAGCAGCCCAGGAGGGGGTAGCACAGATACGCAGTATTTT. Full variable domain (remainder filled in from reference TRBV11-3 and TRBJ2-3): EAGVVQSPRYKIIEKKQPVAFWCNPISGHNTLYWYLQNLGQGPELLIRYENEEAVDDSQLPKDRFSAERLKGVDSTLKIQPAELGDSAVYLCASSPGGGSTDTQYFGPGTRLTVL.

This clonotype was found many times. J is TRBJ1-2 and V is TRBV6-1; no clear D. Germline CDR1 and CDR2: MNHNS and SASEGT. Trimming left V 5 bases short and J 2 bases short, with 6 bases between. The CDR3 runs 12 residues. In DNA form, the CDR3 reads TGTGCCAGCAGTCCGATCAACTATGGCTACACCTTC. It translates to CASSPINYGYTF.

This clonotype counts as medium-sized. The chain employs TRBV2 and TRBJ2-1; D assignment may be TRBD1 or TRBD2 (5 bases each). The J call may be mistaken, given a closer DNA end match to TRBJ2-5. This CDR3 has 13 amino acids. Germline V gene lookup returns CDR1 SNHLY and CDR2 FYNNEI. CDR3 loop: CASSDGGRETQYF. In DNA form, the CDR3 reads TGTGCCAGCAGTGATGGGGGAAGGGAGACCCAGTACTTC.

The chain is built from TRBV27 and TRBJ2-5; D is ambiguous. The CDR3 has 13 amino acids. Germline CDR1 is MNHEY and CDR2 is SMNVEV (reference sequence). V was clipped by 3 bases and J by 4 bases, with 9 bases between them. CDR3: CASSFTPGETQYF. The CDR3 nucleotides read TGTGCCAGCAGTTTTACTCCGGGAGAGACCCAGTACTTC.

This clonotype was recorded many times. The rearrangement joins TRBV12-3 or TRBV12-4 to TRBJ2-2; tentatively, D is TRBD1 (6 bases). Trimming took 2 bases from V and 1 from J, leaving 11 bases between them. This CDR3 contains 16 residues. The CDR3 spells CASSLWTAWNTGELFF. The CDR3 nucleotides are TGTGCCAGCAGTTTATGGACAGCCTGGAACACCGGGGAGCTGTTTTTT.

J is TRBJ2-3 and V is TRBV7-2; D is possibly TRBD1 (6 bases). Trimming left V 2 bases short and J 3 bases short, with 12 bases between. Germline loops: CDR1 SGHTA, CDR2 FQGNSA. This CDR3 spans 15 amino acids. This CDR3 reads CASSLPRTATDTQYF. The CDR3 DNA is TGTGCCAGCAGCTTACCAAGGACAGCTACAGATACGCAGTATTTT.

By frequency in the sample, this clonotype is medium-sized. The rearrangement links TRBV6-1 to TRBJ1-1; no clear D gene. The CDR3 extends over 12 amino acids. The V and J ends lost 8 bases and 3 bases respectively, with 10 bases between them. The V gene's germline CDR1 is MNHNS and CDR2 SASEGT. The chain's CDR3 is CASGRGHTEAFF. CDR3 nucleotides: TGTGCCAGCGGGAGAGGGCACACTGAAGCTTTCTTT.

Many counts were recorded for this clonotype. The chain combines TRBV3-1 with TRBJ2-2; tentatively, D is TRBD1 (5 bases). With 0 bases removed from V and 6 bases from J, the gap between germline ends came to 8 bases. The CDR3 has 14 amino acids. Germline V gene lookup returns CDR1 LGHDT and CDR2 YNNKEL (reference sequence). CDR3 sequence reads: CASSQDWGSGELFF. CDR3 in DNA: TGTGCCAGCAGCCAAGATTGGGGCTCCGGGGAGCTGTTTTTT.

This clonotype has at least ten counts. This sequence joins TRBV12-3 or TRBV12-4 and TRBJ2-3, with 7 bases matching TRBD2. J lost 1 base, V lost 5 bases, and 9 bases had no gene match. The CDR3 loop spans 16 amino acids. This chain's CDR3 is CASSRGEGQGTDTQYF. The CDR3 DNA reads TGTGCCAGCAGTCGGGGGGAAGGGCAAGGCACAGATACGCAGTATTTT.

In regard to this clonotype: The CDR3 does not close with the conserved phenylalanine or tryptophan, likely indicating a read error. The DNA is omitted, as the CDR3 cannot be located on it reliably, and the CDR3 follows TCRdb's listing. V gene TRBV12-3 or TRBV12-4 combines with J gene TRBJ1-1; whether TRBD1, the table's D call, matches the DNA was not checked. The CDR3 length equals 14 residues, ends included. CDR3 protein: CASRNIVRPSTSGQ.

The CDR3: CASRRDRGSYEQYV. CDR3 sequence (DNA): TGTGCCAGCCGCCGGGACAGGGGGTCCTACGAGCAGTACGTC. The chain is built from TRBV6-1 and TRBJ2-1; 11 bases align to TRBD1. Gene TRBJ2-7 matches the end of the DNA better, so the J call may be wrong. The CDR3 covers 14 residues. In germline, CDR1 is MNHNS, CDR2 SASEGT.

This clonotype was counted many times. Here the CDR3 reads CASSYGLRDNSYNEQFF. The CDR3 nucleotides read TGTGCCAGCAGTTATGGACTCCGGGACAACTCCTACAATGAGCAGTTCTTC. The chain is built from TRBV6-9 and TRBJ2-1, with D possibly TRBD1 on 6 matching bases. The germline V and J ends were trimmed by 2 bases and 0 bases, with 14 bases remaining between them. CDR3 size: 17 residues. Germline-derived CDR1 and CDR2 are MNHGY and SVAAGI.

This clonotype showed up just a few times. This chain joins TRBV6-1 and TRBJ2-1; 7 nucleotides align to TRBD1. Trimming cost V 6 bases and J 10 bases; bases outside gene matches: 6. CDR3 length: 12 amino acids. The germline gives CDR1 MNHNS, CDR2 SASEGT. CDR3 nucleotide sequence: TGTGCCAGCAGCAATACAGGGGACGAGCAGTTCTTC. Its protein product is CASSNTGDEQFF.

This clonotype is large (0.1 to 1%) in the sample. The V and J genes are TRBV6-1 and TRBJ2-6, with D uncertain. There are 13 residues in the CDR3. Germline CDR1 reads MNHNS; CDR2 reads SASEGT. The V end was cut by 6 bases, the J end by 1 base, with 4 bases between. The CDR3 DNA follows: TGTGCCAGCAGAAGGTCTGGGGCCAACGTCCTGACTTTC. Amino acid sequence: CASRRSGANVLTF.

This rearrangement joins TRBV7-6 to TRBJ2-1; D uncertain. Trimming took off 3 bases at V and 4 bases at J, with 7 bases between the two ends. The CDR3 runs to 13 residues. The V gene's germline CDR1 is SGHVS and CDR2 FNYEAQ. The CDR3 DNA sequence: TGTGCCAGCAGCTTCTCGGAATACAATGAGCAGTTCTTC. Translating gives CASSFSEYNEQFF. Full variable domain (rest looked up from reference TRBV7-6 and TRBJ2-1): GAGVSQSPRYKVTKRGQDVALRCDPISGHVSLYWYRQALGQGPEFLTYFNYEAQQDKSGLPNDRFSAERPEGSISTLTIQRTEQRDSAMYRCASSFSEYNEQFFGPGTRLTVL.

The V gene is TRBV7-3, the J gene TRBJ1-5, with TRBD1 matching over 7 bases. V was pared by 0 bases and J by 4 bases, with 3 bases of the junction left unmatched. Per germline, CDR1 SGHTA and CDR2 FQGTGA. This CDR3 has 15 residues. The DNA of the CDR3 is TGTGCCAGCAGCTTAACAACGACAGGGAATCAGCCCCAGCATTTT. The encoded protein is CASSLTTTGNQPQHF.